These 23 T cell receptor beta chains originate from one sample sequenced in a study of cytomegalovirus exposure and HLA in healthy donors. The PCR employed 60 Vbeta primers together with 13 Jbeta primers. Data came from immunoSEQ multiplex PCR; TCRdb stores just in-frame clones and leaves some out. The data hold some 200,000 clones, with around 80% observed a single time. What was sequenced was PBMCs. Receptor source: a man younger than 35 in good health and CMV-seronegative.

J is TRBJ2-7 and V is TRBV5-6, with D possibly being TRBD2 (5 bases). The germline CDR1 and CDR2 sequences are SGHDT and YYEEEE. The length of the CDR3 is 14 residues. Trimming cost V 4 bases and J 2 bases, with 13 bases left between them. CDR3 sequence (DNA): TGTGCCAGCAGCCCCGACCCGGGGACCTACGAGCAGTACTTC. Its protein product is CASSPDPGTYEQYF.

The V gene is TRBV5-1, the J gene TRBJ1-1; a possible D gene is TRBD1 (5 bases). The germline gives CDR1 SGHRS, CDR2 YFSETQ. The germline V and J ends were trimmed by 4 bases and 11 bases, with 21 bases remaining between them. The CDR3 covers 14 residues. CDR3 nucleotides: TGCGCCAGCAGCCAAGGGGCCGCCCCCCCAGGGGCTTTCTTT. Its protein is CASSQGAAPPGAFF.

This clone was seen once. This chain connects TRBV11-3 to TRBJ2-1; 11 bases map to TRBD1. Germline CDR1 reads SGHNT; CDR2 reads YENEEA. The CDR3 has 15 residues. J gave up 6 bases and V 6 bases, and 7 bases lay outside the gene matches. The CDR3 region is CASSVPGQGGNEQFF. The CDR3 DNA follows: TGTGCCAGCAGTGTACCGGGACAGGGGGGCAATGAGCAGTTCTTC. Full variable domain (missing parts from reference TRBV11-3 and TRBJ2-1): EAGVVQSPRYKIIEKKQPVAFWCNPISGHNTLYWYLQNLGQGPELLIRYENEEAVDDSQLPKDRFSAERLKGVDSTLKIQPAELGDSAVYLCASSVPGQGGNEQFFGPGTRLTVL.

The chain joins TRBV18 to TRBJ1-1; maybe TRBD1 (5 bases). Germline V gene lookup returns CDR1 KGHSH and CDR2 LQKENI. CDR3 length: 14 residues. V lost 2 bases to trimming and J lost 1 base, with 8 bases between them. The CDR3 loop reads CASSPRQPNTEAFF. DNA of the CDR3: TGTGCCAGCTCACCAAGACAGCCGAACACTGAAGCTTTCTTT.

V and J are TRBV2 and TRBJ2-2; the D is unclear. In germline, CDR1 is SNHLY, CDR2 FYNNEI. The CDR3 extends over 14 amino acids. V lost 4 bases and J lost 5, with 11 bases in between. CDR3 in amino acids: CASSVADWTGELFF. The CDR3 bases are TGTGCCAGCAGTGTAGCAGACTGGACCGGGGAGCTGTTTTTT. Together with reference TRBV2 and TRBJ2-2, the CDR3 gives the full variable domain: EPEVTQTPSHQVTQMGQEVILRCVPISNHLYFYWYRQILGQKVEFLVSFYNNEISEKSEIFDDQFSVERPDGSNFTLKIRSTKLEDSAMYFCASSVADWTGELFFGEGSRLTVL.

This clone was counted between two and nine times. The chain has TRBV28 and TRBJ1-1; no clear D. V shed 6 bases and J shed 2 bases, with 10 bases lying between them. Germline V lookup: CDR1 MDHEN, CDR2 SYDVKM. The CDR3 sequence is 13 residues long. This CDR3 reads CASRVPTNTEAFF. CDR3 coding DNA: TGTGCCAGCAGGGTCCCCACTAACACTGAAGCTTTCTTT.

This chain connects TRBV15 to TRBJ1-6; a possible D gene is TRBD1 (6 bases). Germline values: CDR1 LNHNV, CDR2 YYDKDF (reference sequence). V lost 9 bases and J 7 bases, leaving 19 bases between the germline ends. The CDR3 has 15 residues. Written as DNA, the CDR3 is TGTGCCACGAGATTGGCCGCAGGGGCGAATTCACCCCTCCACTTT. This translates into CATRLAAGANSPLHF.

CDR3 bases: TGTGCCTGGAGCGGGGACTACAATGAGCAGTTCTTC. Residues: CAWSGDYNEQFF. The V call is TRBV30, the J call TRBJ2-1; the D gene is possibly TRBD2 (5 bases). From germline, CDR1 is GTSNPN and CDR2 SVGIG (reference sequence). V lost 3 bases and J 3 bases, leaving 6 bases between the germline ends. The CDR3 runs to 12 residues.

The chain recombines TRBV7-8 with TRBJ2-3; possible D gene TRBD2, 6 bases. Trimming took 5 bases from V and 4 from J, leaving 13 bases between them. Per the germline V gene, CDR1 is SGHVS and CDR2 is FQNEAQ. The CDR3 has 14 residues. The DNA of the CDR3 is TGTGCCAGCAGCCCCCGACTAGGGGCAGATACGCAGTATTTT. Its protein is CASSPRLGADTQYF. The complete variable domain, with remaining parts taken from reference TRBV7-8 and TRBJ2-3, reads GAGVSQSPRYKVAKRGQDVALRCDPISGHVSLFWYQQALGQGPEFLTYFQNEAQLDKSGLPSDRFFAERPEGSVSTLKIQRTQQEDSAVYLCASSPRLGADTQYFGPGTRLTVL.

V and J are TRBV7-8 and TRBJ2-3, with D tentatively TRBD2 (5 bases). The CDR3 is 14 residues long. CDR1 and CDR2 from the germline V gene are SGHVS and FQNEAQ. Deletions cut 4 bases from V and 3 bases from J, with 11 bases between. DNA of the CDR3: TGTGCCAGCAGCTCCGGGGAGAGAACAGATACGCAGTATTTT. Translating gives CASSSGERTDTQYF. The variable domain in full, completed from reference TRBV7-8 and TRBJ2-3, reads GAGVSQSPRYKVAKRGQDVALRCDPISGHVSLFWYQQALGQGPEFLTYFQNEAQLDKSGLPSDRFFAERPEGSVSTLKIQRTQQEDSAVYLCASSSGERTDTQYFGPGTRLTVL.

V usage is TRBV7-9 and J usage is TRBJ2-1; 8 nucleotides align to TRBD2. Germline CDR1 is SEHNR and CDR2 is FQNEAQ (reference sequence). With 6 bases clipped from V and 2 bases from J, the junction kept 6 bases outside the gene matches. CDR3 length: 15 residues. The CDR3: CASRHGRAAYNEQFF. Here the CDR3 DNA reads TGTGCCAGCAGGCACGGGAGGGCAGCCTACAATGAGCAGTTCTTC.

The chain joins TRBV4-1 to TRBJ2-7; D uncertain. CDR3 size: 14 residues. The germline V gene has CDR1 MGHRA and CDR2 YSYEKL. Deletions cut 5 bases from V and 4 bases from J, with 15 bases between. The CDR3 loop reads CASSTGPNGYEQYF. The CDR3 DNA reads TGCGCCAGCAGCACGGGTCCGAACGGGTACGAGCAGTACTTC.

The genes are TRBV7-3 and TRBJ1-3; D perhaps matches TRBD1 (5 bases). CDR3 length: 15 amino acids. With 5 bases removed from V and 0 bases from J, the gap between germline ends came to 11 bases. CDR1 SGHTA and CDR2 FQGTGA come from the germline V gene. CDR3 sequence: CASSQGSGSGNTIYF. CDR3 coding DNA: TGTGCCAGCAGCCAGGGAAGTGGCTCTGGAAACACCATATATTTT.

The chain links TRBV27 to TRBJ2-1; D is undetermined. Germline lookup yields CDR1 MNHEY and CDR2 SMNVEV (reference sequence). V shed 0 bases and J shed 5 bases, with 5 bases lying between them. This CDR3 has 13 amino acids. DNA for the CDR3: TGTGCCAGCAGTTTATCGCAGAACAATGAGCAGTTCTTC. This gives the protein CASSLSQNNEQFF.

The chain couples TRBV28 to TRBJ2-1; 11 positions agree with TRBD2. The CDR3 has 15 residues. Germline CDR1 reads MDHEN; CDR2 reads SYDVKM. The trim removed 7 bases at V and 7 bases at J, leaving 9 bases unmatched. CDR3 in amino acids: CASTLLAGVRNEQFF. In DNA form, the CDR3 reads TGTGCCAGCACCTTACTAGCGGGAGTACGGAATGAGCAGTTCTTC.

V is TRBV28 and J is TRBJ2-7, with TRBD1 matching over 10 bases. J lost 6 bases, V lost 5 bases, and 16 bases had no gene match. The CDR3 length is 17 residues. The V gene's germline CDR1 is MDHEN and CDR2 SYDVKM. The CDR3 DNA reads TGTGCCAGCAGTCACCTCGATTTTGGGACAGGGGTCGGCGAGCAGTACTTC. The encoded protein is CASSHLDFGTGVGEQYF.

The chain uses TRBV4-1 and TRBJ1-2; D perhaps matches TRBD1 (6 bases). CDR1 is MGHRA and CDR2 is YSYEKL in the germline V gene. V was cut by 3 bases and J by 4 bases, with 15 bases left in between. The CDR3 loop spans 15 amino acids. CDR3 residues: CASSHQRGNFYGYTF. In nucleotides, the CDR3 is TGCGCCAGCAGCCACCAAAGGGGGAATTTCTATGGCTACACCTTC.

The CDR3, as DNA: TGCAAGGGGGGGGATGAAAAACTGTTTTTT. This codes for CKGGDEKLFF. This chain joins TRBV20-1 and TRBJ1-4; D is possibly TRBD1 (6 bases). The CDR3 covers 10 residues. Germline CDR1 is DFQATT and CDR2 is SNEGSKA (reference sequence).

The J gene is TRBJ1-2, the V gene TRBV6-1; 8 positions agree with TRBD1. CDR3 size: 13 residues. V lost 7 bases and J lost 8; bases outside the gene matches: 9. Germline V gene data show CDR1 as MNHNS and CDR2 as SASEGT. CDR3 coding DNA: TGTGCCAGCAATGGACAGGGAAGGGGCGGCTACACCTTC. Amino acids: CASNGQGRGGYTF.

Only a few counts were recorded for this clone. The chain joins TRBV5-1 to TRBJ1-1; unclear D gene. The CDR3 totals 14 residues. Germline CDR1 reads SGHRS; CDR2 reads YFSETQ. V was pared by 5 bases and J by 0 bases, with 11 bases between. CDR3 protein: CASRNSRMNTEAFF. In nucleotides, the CDR3 is TGCGCCAGCAGAAACAGTAGGATGAACACTGAAGCTTTCTTT.

The gene calls are TRBV2 and TRBJ2-5; a weak D match, TRBD1 (5 bases). This CDR3 is 14 amino acids long. V was cut by 5 bases and J by 1 base, with 11 bases left in between. From germline, CDR1 is SNHLY and CDR2 FYNNEI. CDR3 bases: TGTGCCAGCAGTCCGCGACAGATCCAAGAGACCCAGTACTTC. Its translation is CASSPRQIQETQYF.

This sequence joins TRBV5-4 and TRBJ2-1; the match to TRBD2 covers 7 bases. Germline V gene sequence: CDR1 SGHNT, CDR2 YYREEE (reference sequence). This CDR3 comprises 16 residues. With V trimmed by 4 bases and J by 0 bases, 7 bases remained unmatched. The CDR3 DNA sequence: TGTGCCAGCAGCATCGAGCGGGGAAGCTCCTACAATGAGCAGTTCTTC. Protein product: CASSIERGSSYNEQFF.

The V gene is TRBV5-1, the J gene TRBJ2-3; D may be TRBD2 (7 bases). The V end was cut by 4 bases, the J end by 2 bases, with 14 bases between. The CDR3 consists of 15 residues. Germline CDR1 and CDR2: SGHRS and YFSETQ. This chain's CDR3 is CASSERGGPTDTQYF. The CDR3, as DNA: TGCGCCAGCAGCGAGAGGGGGGGGCCCACAGATACGCAGTATTTT.